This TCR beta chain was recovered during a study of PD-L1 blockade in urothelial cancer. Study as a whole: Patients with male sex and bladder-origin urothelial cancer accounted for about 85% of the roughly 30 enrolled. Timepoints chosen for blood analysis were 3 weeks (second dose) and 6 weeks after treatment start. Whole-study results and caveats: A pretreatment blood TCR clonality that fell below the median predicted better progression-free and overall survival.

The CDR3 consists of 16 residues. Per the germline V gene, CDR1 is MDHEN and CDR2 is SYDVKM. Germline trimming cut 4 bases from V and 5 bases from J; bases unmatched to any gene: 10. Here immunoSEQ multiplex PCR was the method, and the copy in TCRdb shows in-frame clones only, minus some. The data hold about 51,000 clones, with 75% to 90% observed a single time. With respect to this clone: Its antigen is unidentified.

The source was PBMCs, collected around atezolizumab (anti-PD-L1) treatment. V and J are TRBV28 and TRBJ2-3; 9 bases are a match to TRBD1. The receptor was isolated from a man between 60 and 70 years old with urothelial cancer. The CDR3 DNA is TGTGCCAGCAGTTCTCCACAGGGGGCCTGGATAGATACGCAGTATTTT. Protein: CASSSPQGAWIDTQYF.